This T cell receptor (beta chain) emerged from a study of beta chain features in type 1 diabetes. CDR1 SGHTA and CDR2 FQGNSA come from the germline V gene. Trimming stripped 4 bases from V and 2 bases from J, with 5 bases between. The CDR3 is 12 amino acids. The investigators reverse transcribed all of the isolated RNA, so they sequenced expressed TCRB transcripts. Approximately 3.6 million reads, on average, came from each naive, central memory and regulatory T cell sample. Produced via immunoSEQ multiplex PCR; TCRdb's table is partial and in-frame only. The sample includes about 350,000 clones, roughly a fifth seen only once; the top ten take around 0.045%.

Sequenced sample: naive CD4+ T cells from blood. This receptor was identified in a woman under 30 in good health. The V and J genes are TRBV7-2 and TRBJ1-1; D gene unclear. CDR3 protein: CASSSYNTEAFF. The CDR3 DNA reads TGTGCCAGCAGCTCCTACAACACTGAAGCTTTCTTT.